The 5 T cell receptor beta chains presented below share a single source sample, sequenced in a study of cytomegalovirus exposure and HLA in healthy donors. The method was immunoSEQ multiplex PCR; TCRdb's version includes in-frame clones alone and lacks a portion of them. This table holds fewer than 250,000 clones, just under 90% found once. The sequenced material came from PBMCs. These receptors originate from a man aged 18 to 30 in good health and CMV-seronegative.

The chain employs TRBV4-1 and TRBJ1-3; a possible D gene is TRBD1 (5 bases). V was shortened by 1 base and J by 0 bases, with 10 bases between the two germline ends. The CDR3 consists of 16 residues. Germline CDR1 is MGHRA and CDR2 is YSYEKL. Written as DNA, the CDR3 is TGCGCCAGCAGCCAAGTAGGGGCAGTCTCTGGAAACACCATATATTTT. Protein: CASSQVGAVSGNTIYF.

The genes are TRBV7-3 and TRBJ2-2, with a tentative D call TRBD2 (5 bases). Germline loops: CDR1 SGHTA, CDR2 FQGTGA. The CDR3 has 15 amino acids. Trimming left V 6 bases short and J 3 bases short, with 14 bases between. The CDR3 region has the DNA TGTGCCAGCAGGAAGCCGGGAACTTACACCGGGGAGCTGTTTTTT. Amino acids: CASRKPGTYTGELFF.

This clone was seen once. The rearrangement uses TRBV4-3 and TRBJ2-7; the match to TRBD1 covers 11 bases. Unmatched junction bases numbered 3, after V lost 0 bases and J lost 5 bases. The CDR3 sequence is 15 residues long. CDR1 is LGHNA and CDR2 is YSLEER in the germline V gene. CDR3 nucleotide sequence: TGCGCCAGCAGCCAAGAGGACAGGGGGCACCACGAGCAGTACTTC. Translation gives CASSQEDRGHHEQYF.

The J gene is TRBJ2-1, the V gene TRBV28; 7 bases match TRBD2. CDR1 and CDR2 from the germline V gene are MDHEN and SYDVKM. This CDR3 region has 13 residues. Unmatched junction bases numbered 5, after V lost 6 bases and J lost 6 bases. Here the CDR3 DNA reads TGTGCCAGCAGGCAGCCGGGAGGCAATGAGCAGTTCTTC. This codes for CASRQPGGNEQFF.

This chain links TRBV27 with TRBJ1-2, with TRBD1 identical over 7 bases. Germline CDR1 MNHEY, CDR2 SMNVEV (reference sequence). The CDR3 runs to 16 residues. V was clipped by 2 bases and J by 8 bases; unmatched bases: 14. Here the CDR3 reads CASSLGTAPKRVGYTF. The CDR3 coding sequence is TGTGCCAGCAGTTTAGGGACAGCCCCCAAACGGGTCGGCTACACCTTC.